This record covers a single T cell receptor (beta chain). Its antigen is unidentified. This sample is drawn from a study of Ad26.COV2.S vaccination and SARS-CoV-2 variants. Study-wide results and limits: In vaccinated individuals, spike-specific CD8+ and CD4+ T cell responses reportedly displayed substantial breadth.

Assay: immunoSEQ multiplex PCR; the TCRdb copy retains only in-frame clones and omits some. This table holds about 250,000 clones, 70% to 90% found once. CDR3 length equals 17 residues. Unmatched junction bases numbered 8, after V lost 0 bases and J lost 2 bases. The germline V gene encodes CDR1 LNHDA and CDR2 SQIVND (reference sequence). Sample treatment: some 20 received Ad26.COV2.S at low or high dose, single or two shots; roughly 5 received placebo; per-sample allocation not given. Sampling took place 63 days after the first vaccine or placebo injection. The donor was a Boston adult aged 18-55 years.

This chain connects TRBV19 to TRBJ2-3, with 7 bases identical to TRBD2. Source: peripheral blood, taken in a trial of Ad26.COV2.S vaccine versus placebo. The receptor was derived from a person aged 18-65 years who received the Ad26.COV2.S COVID-19 vaccine or a placebo. The CDR3 sequence is CASSIDLGGRATDTQYF. CDR3 DNA: TGTGCCAGTAGTATAGATCTAGGCGGGAGAGCCACAGATACGCAGTATTTT.